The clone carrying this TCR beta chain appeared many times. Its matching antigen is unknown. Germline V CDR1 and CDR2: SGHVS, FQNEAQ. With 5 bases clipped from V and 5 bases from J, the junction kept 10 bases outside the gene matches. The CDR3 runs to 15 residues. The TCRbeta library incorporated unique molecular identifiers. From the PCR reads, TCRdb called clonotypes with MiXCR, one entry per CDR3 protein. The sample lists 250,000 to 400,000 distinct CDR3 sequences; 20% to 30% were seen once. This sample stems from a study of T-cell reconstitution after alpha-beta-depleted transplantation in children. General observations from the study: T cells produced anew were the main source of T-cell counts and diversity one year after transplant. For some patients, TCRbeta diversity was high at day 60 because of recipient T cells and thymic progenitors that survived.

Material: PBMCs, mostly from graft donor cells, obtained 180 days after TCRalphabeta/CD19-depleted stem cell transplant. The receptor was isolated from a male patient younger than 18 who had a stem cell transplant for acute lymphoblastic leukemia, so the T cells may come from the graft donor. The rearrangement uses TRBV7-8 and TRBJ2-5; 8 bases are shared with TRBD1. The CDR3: CASSQGTGYRETQYF. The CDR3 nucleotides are TGTGCCAGCAGCCAGGGGACAGGCTATCGGGAGACCCAGTACTTC.